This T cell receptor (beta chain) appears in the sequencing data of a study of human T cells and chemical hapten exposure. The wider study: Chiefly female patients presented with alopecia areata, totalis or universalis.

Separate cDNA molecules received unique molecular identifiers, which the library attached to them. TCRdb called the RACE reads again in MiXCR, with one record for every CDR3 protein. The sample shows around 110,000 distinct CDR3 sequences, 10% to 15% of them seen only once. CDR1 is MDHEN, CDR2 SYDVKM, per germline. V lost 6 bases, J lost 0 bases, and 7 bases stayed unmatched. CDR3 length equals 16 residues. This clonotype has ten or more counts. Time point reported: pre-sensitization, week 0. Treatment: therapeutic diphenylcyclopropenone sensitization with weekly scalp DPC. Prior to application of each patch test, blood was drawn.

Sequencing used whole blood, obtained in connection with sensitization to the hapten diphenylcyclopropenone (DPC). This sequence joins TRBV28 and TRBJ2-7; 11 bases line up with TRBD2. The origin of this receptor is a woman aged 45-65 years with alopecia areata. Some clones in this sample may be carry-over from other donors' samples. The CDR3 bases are TGTGCCAGCAGCTACCGACTAGCGGGGTACTCCTACGAGCAGTACTTC. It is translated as CASSYRLAGYSYEQYF.